A single T cell receptor beta chain is shown here with its context. Its specific antigen is unknown. This may arise from a read error, as a much more abundant clone is one base away. What the time point label conveys for this sample: persistent/refractory GD, antithyroid drugs over 5 years with positive TRAb. For both TCR sequencing and RNA sequencing, RNA was extracted from PBMCs using TRIzol. The diagnosis of Graves' disease followed American Thyroid Association guidelines. The patients came from an endocrinology department in Xi'an, China. Each patient gave about 10 milliliters of peripheral blood, collected in an EDTA anticoagulant tube. PBMCs were isolated by Ficoll Paque Plus density gradient separation without further T cell sorting. RNA quality was checked with an Agilent 2100 Bioanalyzer and agarose gel, and concentration with a NanoDrop 2000. This specimen belongs to a study of regulatory T cells in long-lasting Graves disease (dated by TCRdb to 2020 to 2023). For the study in its entirety: Persistent Graves' disease was defined as antithyroid drug treatment for over 5 years with persistently positive TSH receptor autoantibodies. Persistent Graves' disease patients in the clinical cohort had taken antithyroid drugs for around 10 years on average. The study was conducted in China and was registered as a clinical trial. Persistent Graves' disease patients were compared with newly diagnosed Graves' disease patients by peripheral blood TCR sequencing and RNA sequencing. A total of roughly 33 samples underwent TCR sequencing: about 13 from persistent and roughly 20 from newly diagnosed Graves' disease patients.

Broader findings and caveats from the paper: Persistent disease showed preferential use of TRBV28, TRBJ1-2 and TRBJ2-5, whereas newly diagnosed disease favored TRBV20-1 and TRBJ2-1. Because the primary lesion, thyroid tissue, could not be accessed, the study looked at peripheral blood alone. Sequencing and analysis were restricted to the TCR beta chain. Compared with newly diagnosed patients, persistent Graves' disease patients had lower TCR Shannon entropy and fewer highly expanded clones, which suggests clonal expansion. The authors noted that the small sample size was a limitation that may lower accuracy. Patients with persistent disease shared more public clonotypes (under 3,000) than newly diagnosed patients did (about 970).

From its cysteine to its phenylalanine, the CDR3 spans 14 amino acids. The read is trimmed to its CDR3 DNA, 42 bases read in frame from base 1. The germline V gene encodes CDR1 SNHLY and CDR2 FYNNEI. The receptor library was made with multiplex PCR. Sequencer: Illumina HiSeq 4000. To build TCR beta libraries, CDR3 regions were amplified by Arm-PCR using iRepertoire HTBI primers. Gel purification was performed on PCR products prior to sequencing. The source study handled its data this way. Gene usage analysis of CDR3 amino acid clonotypes relied on the approximately 60 TRBV and 14 TRBJ segments identified across samples. COPE and FqMerger were used to merge filtered high-quality paired reads into contigs. BLAST was used to align contigs to IMGT TRBV, TRBD and TRBJ reference genes, and CDR3 was defined according to IMGT. Any clonotype with a frequency above 0.1% was counted as a highly expanded clone. Shannon entropy was used to measure repertoire diversity, and the Gini coefficient was used to measure V-J evenness. Public clonotypes were defined as clonotypes shared by more than one individual. Using fastp at Q25 and MiXCR, TCRdb reprocessed the public reads and kept productive beta chains. CDR3 protein duplicates are merged, each entry listing the most common genes and DNA. TCRdb's processing, not the study's, gives the V and J calls here. The sample table lists hundreds of thousands of distinct CDR3 sequences, under 25% of them with a count of one. Approximately 14% of the sample lies in the top ten.

The clonotype was recovered from a female donor with Graves disease. Sequencing used peripheral blood mononuclear cells (PBMCs), obtained when the disease was refractory, from a patient treated with antithyroid drugs. The chain employs TRBV2 and TRBJ1-1; the D segment cannot be called with confidence. The DNA is TGTGCCAGCGGTGATTTCGGCAGCGCGACTGAAGCTTTCTTT. Translated, this gives CASGDFGSATEAFF.